This T cell receptor beta chain stems from a study of regulatory T cells in long-lasting Graves disease. Turning to the study itself: Graves' patients who were just diagnosed had used antithyroid drugs for under 3 months.

HTBI primers from iRepertoire and Arm-PCR of CDR3 regions yielded the TCR beta libraries. Via MiXCR, TCRdb re-called the multiplex PCR reads, giving one row per CDR3 protein. The sample has some 500,000 distinct CDR3 sequences, roughly 14% seen once; the top ten hold roughly a tenth. General study findings and limits: There were preferences for TRBV28, TRBJ1-2 and TRBJ2-5 in persistent disease.

There are 13 residues in the CDR3. V was shortened by 6 bases and J by 3 bases, with 12 bases between the two germline ends. Noted time point: newly diagnosed GD, antithyroid drugs for less than 3 months. There was RNA extracted from PBMCs, and the TCR library was made from it. EDTA tubes received approximately 9 milliliters of drawn peripheral blood. This clonotype was picked up many times. What it binds is unknown. These data also formed part of another study, on T cells in Graves' hyperthyroidism and ophthalmopathy. From that study: Peripheral blood also featured most of the thyroid clonotypes expanded above 0.001.

The sequences come from peripheral blood mononuclear cells (PBMCs), collected at new diagnosis, from a patient treated with antithyroid drugs. The receptor comes from a man under 40 with Graves disease. The chain uses TRBV12-3 or TRBV12-4 and TRBJ2-7; D may be TRBD1 (5 bases). CDR3 DNA: TGTGCCAGCAGGGAGCAGGGTTACTACGAGCAGTACTTC. It translates to CASREQGYYEQYF.